Listed below are T cell receptor beta chains from one sample, sequenced in a study of beta chain features in type 1 diabetes. Sequenced by immunoSEQ multiplex PCR; TCRdb stores in-frame clones only, minus some. Of roughly 500,000 clones in the sample, over 9.5% were seen once. The specimen sequenced was naive CD4+ T cells from blood. The receptors stem from a woman aged 18-29 years in good health. Each CDR3 is given with its conserved first and last residue. Fields, in order: J gene, V gene, clone size, D gene, CDR3 protein, CDR3 DNA. D genes are given only for firm matches. Only part of the rows carry a size: once, few, many, or a class if the clone is expanded.

TRBJ2-6 TRBV29-1 NA NA CSVAVSGANVLTF TGCAGCGTTGCGGTATCTGGGGCCAACGTCCTGACTTTC
TRBJ1-5 TRBV6-6 NA TRBD1 CASYRDRTRPQHF TGTGCCAGCTACCGGGACAGGACTCGGCCCCAGCATTTT
TRBJ2-5 TRBV5-4 few TRBD1 CATATGSGETQYF TGTGCCACCGCGACAGGGTCGGGGGAGACCCAGTACTTC
TRBJ2-5 TRBV2 NA NA CASSEYQETQYF TGTGCCAGCAGCGAGTACCAAGAGACCCAGTACTTC
TRBJ2-2 TRBV5-4 NA NA CACTRGSGTGELFF TGTGCCTGCACGAGGGGAAGTGGCACCGGGGAGCTGTTTTTT
TRBJ2-3 TRBV7-2 few NA CASSPLRGLDTQYF TGTGCCAGCAGCCCCCTCCGGGGGTTAGATACGCAGTATTTT
TRBJ1-2 TRBV30 NA TRBD1 CAQGTAISYGYTF TGTGCCCAAGGGACAGCAATCTCTTATGGCTACACCTTC
TRBJ2-5 TRBV15 NA TRBD1 CATSRPDRGKQETQYF TGTGCCACCAGCAGACCGGACAGGGGGAAACAAGAGACCCAGTACTTC
TRBJ2-5 TRBV7-6 few NA CASSFSRGRETQYF TGTGCCAGCAGCTTCTCAAGGGGGAGAGAGACCCAGTACTTC
TRBJ2-3 TRBV4-2 few NA CASSKSRGTSTDTQYF TGTGCCAGCAGCAAAAGCAGGGGGACTAGCACAGATACGCAGTATTTT
TRBJ2-3 TRBV6-6 NA NA CASGRGTDTQYF TGTGCCAGCGGGCGGGGCACAGATACGCAGTATTTT
TRBJ1-1 TRBV29-1 few NA CSVGRGQFLTEAFF TGCAGCGTTGGCCGAGGACAGTTTTTGACTGAAGCTTTCTTT
TRBJ2-3 TRBV4-1 few NA CASSQDERGLSTDTQYF TGCGCCAGCAGCCAAGATGAAAGGGGCCTTAGCACAGATACGCAGTATTTT
TRBJ2-7 TRBV10-3 NA NA CAIRGRDGGNHEQYF TGTGCCATCAGGGGACGTGATGGAGGGAATCACGAGCAGTACTTC
TRBJ2-2 TRBV23-1 few TRBD2 CASSGGVGELFF TGCGCCAGCAGCGGGGGGGTTGGGGAGCTGTTTTTT
TRBJ2-3 TRBV5-1 NA TRBD1 CASSGGTGGTDTQYF TGCGCCAGCAGCGGCGGGACAGGCGGCACAGATACGCAGTATTTT
TRBJ2-1 TRBV7-9 NA TRBD2 CASSQLAGGPHEQFF TGTGCCAGCAGCCAGCTAGCGGGAGGGCCCCATGAGCAGTTCTTC